This T cell receptor beta chain is drawn from a study of regulatory T cells in long-lasting Graves disease. Turning to the study itself: A definition of persistent Graves' disease required over 5 years of antithyroid drugs plus positive TSH receptor antibodies.

Study-level results: Analyses excluded thyroid tissue, covering peripheral blood alone. With persistent disease, TRBV28, TRBJ1-2 and TRBJ2-5 were the favored segments.

Time point specified: persistent/refractory GD, antithyroid drugs over 5 years with positive TRAb. Making the TCR library involved RNA that had been extracted from PBMCs. The EDTA tubes were filled with approximately 10 milliliters of drawn peripheral blood. Arm-PCR with iRepertoire HTBI primers amplified the CDR3 regions for these TCR beta libraries. TCRdb passed the multiplex PCR reads through MiXCR, listing each CDR3 protein once. The sample yields 400,000 or so distinct CDR3 sequences, 23% seen once. The J segment lost 4 bases and the V segment lost 5 bases, leaving 4 bases of the junction unmatched. Germline loops: CDR1 MNHEY, CDR2 SMNVEV (reference sequence). This CDR3 is built from 13 residues. This clonotype was counted only a few times. Its antigen is not identified.

The source is a female donor with Graves disease. The rearrangement joins TRBV27 to TRBJ1-1; 7 bases are shared with TRBD1. The sequencing used peripheral blood mononuclear cells (PBMCs), collected when the disease was refractory, from a patient treated with antithyroid drugs. In DNA, the CDR3 is TGTGCCAGCAGTAAACAGGGGATCACTGAAGCTTTCTTT. Protein: CASSKQGITEAFF.